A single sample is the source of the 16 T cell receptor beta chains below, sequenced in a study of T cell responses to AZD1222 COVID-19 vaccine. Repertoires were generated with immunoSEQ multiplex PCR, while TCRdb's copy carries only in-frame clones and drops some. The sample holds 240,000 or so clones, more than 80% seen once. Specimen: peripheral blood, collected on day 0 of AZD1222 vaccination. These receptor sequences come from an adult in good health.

The CDR3 here is CASSVAPSTSLYHEQYF. The CDR3 coding sequence is TGTGCCAGCAGCGTAGCCCCATCCACATCCCTGTACCACGAGCAGTACTTC. The genes are TRBV9 and TRBJ2-7; D unresolved. The V gene lost 0 bases and the J gene lost 5 bases, with 21 bases spanning the gap. Germline loops: CDR1 SGDLS, CDR2 YYNGEE. The CDR3 contains 17 residues.

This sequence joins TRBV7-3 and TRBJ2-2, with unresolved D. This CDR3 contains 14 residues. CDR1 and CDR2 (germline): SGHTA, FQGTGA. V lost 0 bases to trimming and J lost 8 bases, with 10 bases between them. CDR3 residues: CASSLTITTGELFF. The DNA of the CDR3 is TGTGCCAGCAGCTTAACGATAACAACGGGGGAGCTGTTTTTT.

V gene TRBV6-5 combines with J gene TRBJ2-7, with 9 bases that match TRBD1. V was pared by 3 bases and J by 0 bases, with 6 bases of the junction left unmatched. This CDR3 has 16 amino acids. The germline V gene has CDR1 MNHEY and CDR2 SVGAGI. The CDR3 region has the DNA TGTGCCAGCAGTTATTCCGGGACAGGGCTCTCCTACGAGCAGTACTTC. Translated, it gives CASSYSGTGLSYEQYF.

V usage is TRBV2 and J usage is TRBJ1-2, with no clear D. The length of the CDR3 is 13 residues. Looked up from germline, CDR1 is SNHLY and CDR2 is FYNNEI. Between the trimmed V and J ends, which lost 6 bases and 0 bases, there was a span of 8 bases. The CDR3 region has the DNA TGTGCCAGCAGGGGGAGGACTAACTATGGCTACACCTTC. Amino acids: CASRGRTNYGYTF.

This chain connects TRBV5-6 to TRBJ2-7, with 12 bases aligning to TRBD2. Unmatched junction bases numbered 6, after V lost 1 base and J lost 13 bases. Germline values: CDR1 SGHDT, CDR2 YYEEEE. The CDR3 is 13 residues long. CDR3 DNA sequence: TGTGCCAGCAGCTTGTCTAGCGGGAGGGAGGGCTACTTC. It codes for CASSLSSGREGYF.

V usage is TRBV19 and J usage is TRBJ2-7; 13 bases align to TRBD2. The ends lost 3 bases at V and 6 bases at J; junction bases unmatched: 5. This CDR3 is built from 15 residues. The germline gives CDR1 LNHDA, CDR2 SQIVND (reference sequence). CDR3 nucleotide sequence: TGTGCCAGTAGTATGTGGACTAGCGGGAGAGGCGAGCAGTACTTC. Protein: CASSMWTSGRGEQYF. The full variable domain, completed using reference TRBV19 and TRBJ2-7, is DGGITQSPKYLFRKEGQNVTLSCEQNLNHDAMYWYRQDPGQGLRLIYYSQIVNDFQKGDIAEGYSVSREKKESFPLTVTSAQKNPTAFYLCASSMWTSGRGEQYFGPGTRLTVT.

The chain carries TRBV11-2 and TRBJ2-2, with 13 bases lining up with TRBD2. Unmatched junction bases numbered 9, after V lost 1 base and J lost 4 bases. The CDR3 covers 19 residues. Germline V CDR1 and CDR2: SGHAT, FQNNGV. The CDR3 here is CASSLALGLAGTGTGELFF. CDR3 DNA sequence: TGTGCCAGCAGCTTAGCCCTGGGACTAGCGGGAACTGGCACCGGGGAGCTGTTTTTT.

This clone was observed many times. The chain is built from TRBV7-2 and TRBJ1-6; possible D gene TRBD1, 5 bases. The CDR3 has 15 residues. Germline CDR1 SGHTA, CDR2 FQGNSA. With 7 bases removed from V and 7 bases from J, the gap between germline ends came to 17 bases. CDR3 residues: CASTLVAAGNSPLHF. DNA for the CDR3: TGTGCCAGCACCCTAGTTGCGGCAGGGAATTCACCCCTCCACTTT.

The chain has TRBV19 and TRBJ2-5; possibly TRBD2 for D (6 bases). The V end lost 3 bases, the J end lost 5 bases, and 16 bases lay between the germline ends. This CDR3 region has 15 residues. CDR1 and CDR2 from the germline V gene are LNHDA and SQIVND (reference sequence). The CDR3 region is CASSMRTGSRETQYF. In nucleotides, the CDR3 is TGTGCCAGTAGTATGCGTACCGGGAGTCGGGAGACCCAGTACTTC.

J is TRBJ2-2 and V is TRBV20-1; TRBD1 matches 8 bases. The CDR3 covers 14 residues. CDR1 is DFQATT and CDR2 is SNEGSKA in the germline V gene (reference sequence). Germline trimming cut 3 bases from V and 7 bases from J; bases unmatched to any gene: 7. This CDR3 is CSASGTGGNGELFF. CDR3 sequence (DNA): TGCAGTGCTAGTGGTACAGGGGGGAACGGGGAGCTGTTTTTT.

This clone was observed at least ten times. The CDR3, as DNA: TGTGCCAGCAGCTCGCCGCATAGCGGGTGGAACAATGAGCAGTTCTTC. The encoded protein is CASSSPHSGWNNEQFF. The chain couples TRBV7-9 to TRBJ2-1; 7 bases match TRBD2. Germline lookup yields CDR1 SEHNR and CDR2 FQNEAQ (reference sequence). Trimming took 4 bases from V and 5 from J; bases not matched to a gene: 11. This CDR3 region has 16 residues. The full variable domain, in which reference TRBV7-9 and TRBJ2-1 provide the parts outside the CDR3, is DTGVSQNPRHKITKRGQNVTFRCDPISEHNRLYWYRQTLGQGPEFLTYFQNEAQLEKSRLLSDRFSAERPKGSFSTLEIQRTEQGDSAMYLCASSSPHSGWNNEQFFGPGTRLTVL.

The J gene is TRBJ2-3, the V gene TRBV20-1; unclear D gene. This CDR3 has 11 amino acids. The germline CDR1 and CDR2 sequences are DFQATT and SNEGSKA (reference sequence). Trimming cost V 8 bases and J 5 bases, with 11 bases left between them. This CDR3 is CSTPRVDTQYF. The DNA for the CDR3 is TGCAGTACCCCACGGGTAGATACGCAGTATTTT.

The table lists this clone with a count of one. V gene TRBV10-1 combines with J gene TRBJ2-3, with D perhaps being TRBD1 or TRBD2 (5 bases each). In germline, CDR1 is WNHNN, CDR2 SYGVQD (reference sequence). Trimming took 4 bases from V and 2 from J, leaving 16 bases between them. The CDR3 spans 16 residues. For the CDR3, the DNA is TGCGCCAGCAGTGGAGCCGGGACCCTAGACACAGATACGCAGTATTTT. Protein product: CASSGAGTLDTDTQYF.

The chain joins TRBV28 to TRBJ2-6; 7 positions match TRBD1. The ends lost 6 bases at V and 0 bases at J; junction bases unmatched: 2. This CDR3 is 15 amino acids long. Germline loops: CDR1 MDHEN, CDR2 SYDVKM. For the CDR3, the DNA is TGTGCCAGCAGATCAGGGGGCTCTGGGGCCAACGTCCTGACTTTC. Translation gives CASRSGGSGANVLTF.

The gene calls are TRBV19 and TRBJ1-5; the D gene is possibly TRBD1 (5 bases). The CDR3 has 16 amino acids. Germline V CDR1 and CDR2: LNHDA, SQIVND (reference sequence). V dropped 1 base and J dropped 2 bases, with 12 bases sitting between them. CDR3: CASSIVGQGGNQPQHF. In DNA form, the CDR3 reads TGTGCCAGTAGTATAGTTGGGCAGGGAGGCAATCAGCCCCAGCATTTT.

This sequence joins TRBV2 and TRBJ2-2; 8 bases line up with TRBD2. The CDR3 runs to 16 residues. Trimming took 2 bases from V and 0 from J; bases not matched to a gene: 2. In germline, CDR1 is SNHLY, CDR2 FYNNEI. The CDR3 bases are TGTGCCAGCAGTGAATTCGGGGGGGCGAACACCGGGGAGCTGTTTTTT. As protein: CASSEFGGANTGELFF.